This TCR beta chain is drawn from a study of control samples from healthy donors and cancer patients. Clones were read by immunoSEQ multiplex PCR, and TCRdb kept only the in-frame ones, dropping some. The data contain about 99,000 clones, around 89% of them singletons. Germline V gene lookup returns CDR1 SGHNT and CDR2 YENEEA. V shed 1 base and J shed 1 base, with 4 bases lying between them. The CDR3 length is 13 residues. This sequence originates from a man aged 60 to 69 with lung cancer. The sample consisted of PBMCs. V is TRBV11-3 and J is TRBJ1-1, with D hard to call. The CDR3 DNA reads TGTGCCAGCAGCTTAGTCGCGAACACTGAAGCTTTCTTT. This sequence encodes CASSLVANTEAFF.